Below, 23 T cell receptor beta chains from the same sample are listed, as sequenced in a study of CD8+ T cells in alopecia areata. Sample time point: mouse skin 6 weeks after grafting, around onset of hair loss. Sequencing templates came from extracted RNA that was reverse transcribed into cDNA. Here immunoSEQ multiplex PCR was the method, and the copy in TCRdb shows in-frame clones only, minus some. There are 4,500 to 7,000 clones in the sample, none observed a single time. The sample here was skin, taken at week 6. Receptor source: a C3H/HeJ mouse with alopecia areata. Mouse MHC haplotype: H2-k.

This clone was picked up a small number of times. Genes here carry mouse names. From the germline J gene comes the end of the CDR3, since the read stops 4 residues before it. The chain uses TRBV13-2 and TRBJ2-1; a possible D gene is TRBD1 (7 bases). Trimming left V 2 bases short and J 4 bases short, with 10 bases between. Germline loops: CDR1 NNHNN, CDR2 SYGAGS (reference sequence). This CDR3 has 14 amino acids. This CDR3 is CASGDQGGYAEQFF. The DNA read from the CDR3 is TGTGCCAGCGGTGACCAGGGGGGATATGCT.

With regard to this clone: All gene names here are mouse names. Here the CDR3 reads CASSRDWEDTQYF. CDR3 bases read: TGTGCCAGCAGTCGGGACTGGGAAGAC. V and J are TRBV13-1 and TRBJ2-5; 9 bases are a match to TRBD2. The CDR3 extends 4 residues past the end of the read, so its final part is completed from the germline J gene. From germline, CDR1 is NSHNY and CDR2 SYGAGN. The CDR3 length is 13 residues.

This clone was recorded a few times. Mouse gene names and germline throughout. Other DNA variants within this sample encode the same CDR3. CDR3 DNA, as far as it was read: TGTGCAAGCAGCTTACAGGGGGCTAACACA. Translation gives CASSLQGANT. The entire CDR3 sequence reads CASSLQGANTEVFF. The chain carries TRBV16 and TRBJ1-1; TRBD1 matches 8 bases. The sequenced fragment ends 4 residues before the CDR3 boundary, so the rest is inferred from the germline J gene. Germline CDR1 and CDR2: SGHSA and FRNQAP. The CDR3 covers 14 residues. V was clipped by 2 bases and J by 2 bases; unmatched bases: 1.

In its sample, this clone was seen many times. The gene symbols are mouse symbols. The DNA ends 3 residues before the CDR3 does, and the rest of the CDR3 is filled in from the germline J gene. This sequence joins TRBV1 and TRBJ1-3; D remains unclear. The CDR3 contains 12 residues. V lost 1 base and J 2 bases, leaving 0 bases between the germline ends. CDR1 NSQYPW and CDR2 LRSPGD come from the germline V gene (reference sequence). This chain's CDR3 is CTCSAAGNTLYF. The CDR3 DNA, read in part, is TGCACCTGCAGTGCAGCTGGAAATACG.

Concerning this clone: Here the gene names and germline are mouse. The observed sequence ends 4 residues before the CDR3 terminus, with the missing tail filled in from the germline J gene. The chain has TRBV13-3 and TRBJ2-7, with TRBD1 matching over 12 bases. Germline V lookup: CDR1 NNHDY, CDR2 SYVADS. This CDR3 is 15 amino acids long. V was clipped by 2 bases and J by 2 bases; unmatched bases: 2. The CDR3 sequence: CASSDGTGGPYEQYF. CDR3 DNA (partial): TGTGCCAGCAGTGACGGGACAGGGGGCCCCTAT.

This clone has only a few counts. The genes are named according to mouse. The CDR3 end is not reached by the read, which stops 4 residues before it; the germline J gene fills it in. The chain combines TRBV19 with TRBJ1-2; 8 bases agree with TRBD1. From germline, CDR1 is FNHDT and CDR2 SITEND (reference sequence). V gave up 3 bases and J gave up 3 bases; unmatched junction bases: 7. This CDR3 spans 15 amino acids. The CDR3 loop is CASSTSQGVYSDYTF. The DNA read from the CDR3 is TGTGCCAGCAGTACTTCACAGGGGGTGTACTCC.

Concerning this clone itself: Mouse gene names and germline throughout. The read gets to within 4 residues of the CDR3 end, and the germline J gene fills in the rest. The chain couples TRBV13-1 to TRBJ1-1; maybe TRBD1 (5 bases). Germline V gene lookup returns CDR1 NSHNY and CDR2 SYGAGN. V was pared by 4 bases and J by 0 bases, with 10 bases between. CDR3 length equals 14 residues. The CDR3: CASSIDSANTEVFF. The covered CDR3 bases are TGTGCCAGCAGTATTGACAGTGCAAACACA.

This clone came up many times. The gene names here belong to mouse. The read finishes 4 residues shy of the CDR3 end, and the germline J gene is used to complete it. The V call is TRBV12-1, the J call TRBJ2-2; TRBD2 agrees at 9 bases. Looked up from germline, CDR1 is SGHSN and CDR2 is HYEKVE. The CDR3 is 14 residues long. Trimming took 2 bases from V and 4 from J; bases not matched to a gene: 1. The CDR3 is CASSPGLGTGQLYF. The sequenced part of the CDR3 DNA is TGTGCCAGCTCTCCGGGACTGGGCACCGGG. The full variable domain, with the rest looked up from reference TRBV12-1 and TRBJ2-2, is DSGVVQSPRHIIKEKGGRSVLTCIPISGHSNVVWYQQTLGKELKFLIQHYEKVERDKGFLPSRFSVQQFDDYHSEMNMSALELEDSAMYFCASSPGLGTGQLYFGEGSKLTVL.

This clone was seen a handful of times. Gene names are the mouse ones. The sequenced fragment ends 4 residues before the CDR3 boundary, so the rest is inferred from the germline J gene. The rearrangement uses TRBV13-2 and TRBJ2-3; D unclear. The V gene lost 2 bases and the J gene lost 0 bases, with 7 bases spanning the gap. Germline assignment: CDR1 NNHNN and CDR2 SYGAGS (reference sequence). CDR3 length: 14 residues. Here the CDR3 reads CASGEMGSAETLYF. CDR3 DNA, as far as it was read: TGTGCCAGCGGTGAGATGGGTAGTGCAGAA.

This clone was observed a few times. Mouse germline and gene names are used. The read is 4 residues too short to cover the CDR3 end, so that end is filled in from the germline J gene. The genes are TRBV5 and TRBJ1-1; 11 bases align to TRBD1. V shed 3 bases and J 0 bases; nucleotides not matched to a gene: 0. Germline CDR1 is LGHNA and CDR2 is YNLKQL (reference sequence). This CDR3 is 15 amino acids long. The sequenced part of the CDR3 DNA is TGTGCCAGCAGCCAGGGACAGGGGGCAAACACA. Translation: CASSQGQGANT. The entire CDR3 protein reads CASSQGQGANTEVFF.

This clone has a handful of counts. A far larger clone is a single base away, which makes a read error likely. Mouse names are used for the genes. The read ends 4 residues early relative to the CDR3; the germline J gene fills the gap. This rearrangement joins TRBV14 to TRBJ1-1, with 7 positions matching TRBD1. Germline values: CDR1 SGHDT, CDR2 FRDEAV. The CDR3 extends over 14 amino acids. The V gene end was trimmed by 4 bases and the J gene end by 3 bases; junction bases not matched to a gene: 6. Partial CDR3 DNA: TGTGCCAGCAGTATAGGGGACAGAGACACA. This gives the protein CASSIGDRDT. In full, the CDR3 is CASSIGDRDTEVFF.

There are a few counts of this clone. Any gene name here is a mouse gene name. The CDR3 bases that were read are TGTGCCAGCAGTCGACAGGCTTCCTATAATTCGCCC. Its protein product is CASSRQASYNSP. Given in full, the CDR3 is CASSRQASYNSPLYF. The chain links TRBV14 to TRBJ1-6; TRBD1 might be the D (6 bases). The read stops 3 residues short of the end of the CDR3; the missing end is completed from the germline J gene. TRBJ1-6 is sorted into the ORF group, with uncertain function. The germline V gene encodes CDR1 SGHDT and CDR2 FRDEAV. CDR3 size: 15 residues. V was clipped by 4 bases and J by 0 bases, with 8 bases between them.

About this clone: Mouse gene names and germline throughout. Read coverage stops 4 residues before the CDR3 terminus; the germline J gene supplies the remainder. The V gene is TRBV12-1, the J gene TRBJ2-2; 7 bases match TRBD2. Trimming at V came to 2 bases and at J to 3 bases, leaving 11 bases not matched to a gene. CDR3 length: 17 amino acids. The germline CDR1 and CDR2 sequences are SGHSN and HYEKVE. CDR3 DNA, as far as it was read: TGTGCCAGCTCTCCCCACGGCTGGGGGAGGGACACCGGG. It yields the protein CASSPHGWGRDTG. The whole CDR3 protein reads CASSPHGWGRDTGQLYF.

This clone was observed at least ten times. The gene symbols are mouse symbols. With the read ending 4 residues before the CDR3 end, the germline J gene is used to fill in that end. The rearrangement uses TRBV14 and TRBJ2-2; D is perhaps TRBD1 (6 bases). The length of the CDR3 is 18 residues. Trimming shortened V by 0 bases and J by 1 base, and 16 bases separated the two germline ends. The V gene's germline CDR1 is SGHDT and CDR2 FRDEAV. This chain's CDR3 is CASSFYLPWTENTGQLYF. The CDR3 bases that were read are TGTGCCAGCAGTTTCTATTTACCATGGACAGAAAACACCGGG.

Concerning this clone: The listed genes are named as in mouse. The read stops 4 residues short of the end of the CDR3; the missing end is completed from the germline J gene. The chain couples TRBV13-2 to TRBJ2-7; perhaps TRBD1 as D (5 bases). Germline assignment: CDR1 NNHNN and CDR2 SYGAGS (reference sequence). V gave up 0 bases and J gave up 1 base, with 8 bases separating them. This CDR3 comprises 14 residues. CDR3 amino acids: CASGDADRSYEQYF. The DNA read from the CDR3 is TGTGCCAGCGGTGATGCTGACAGATCCTAT.

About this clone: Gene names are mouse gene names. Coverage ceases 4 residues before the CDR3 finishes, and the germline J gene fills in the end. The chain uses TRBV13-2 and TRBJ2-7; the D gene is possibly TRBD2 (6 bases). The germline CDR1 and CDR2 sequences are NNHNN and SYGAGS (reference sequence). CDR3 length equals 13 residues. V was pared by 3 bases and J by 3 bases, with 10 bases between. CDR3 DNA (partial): TGTGCCAGCGGTGGAACTGGGCTCTAT. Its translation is CASGGTGLY. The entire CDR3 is CASGGTGLYEQYF.

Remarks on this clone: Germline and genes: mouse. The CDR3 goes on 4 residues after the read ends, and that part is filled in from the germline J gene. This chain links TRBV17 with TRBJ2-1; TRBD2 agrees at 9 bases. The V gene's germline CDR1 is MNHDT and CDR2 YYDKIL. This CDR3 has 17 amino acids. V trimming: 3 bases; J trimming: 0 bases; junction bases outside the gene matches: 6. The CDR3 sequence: CASSSDWGPYNYAEQFF. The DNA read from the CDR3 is TGTGCTAGCAGTAGTGACTGGGGGCCTTATAACTATGCT.

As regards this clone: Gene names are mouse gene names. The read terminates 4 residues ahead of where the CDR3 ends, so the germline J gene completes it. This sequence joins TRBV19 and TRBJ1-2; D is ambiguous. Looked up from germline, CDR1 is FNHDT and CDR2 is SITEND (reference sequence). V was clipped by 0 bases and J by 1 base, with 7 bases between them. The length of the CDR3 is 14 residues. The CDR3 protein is CASSIDRINSDYTF. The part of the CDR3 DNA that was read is TGTGCCAGCAGTATAGACAGAATAAACTCC.

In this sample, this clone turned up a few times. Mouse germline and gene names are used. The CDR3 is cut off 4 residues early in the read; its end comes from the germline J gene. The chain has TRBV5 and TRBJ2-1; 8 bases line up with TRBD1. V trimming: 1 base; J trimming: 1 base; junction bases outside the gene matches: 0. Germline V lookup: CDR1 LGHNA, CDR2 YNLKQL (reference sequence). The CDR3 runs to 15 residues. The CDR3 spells CASSQGTGNYAEQFF. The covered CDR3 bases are TGTGCCAGCAGCCAAGGGACAGGGAACTATGCT.

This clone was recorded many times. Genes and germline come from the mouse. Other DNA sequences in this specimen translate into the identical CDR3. The CDR3 bases that were read are TGTGCCAGCAGCCTGGACAGAGCAAACTCC. Protein sequence: CASSLDRANS. The complete CDR3 protein is CASSLDRANSDYTF. The chain recombines TRBV19 with TRBJ1-2, with D perhaps matching TRBD1 (6 bases). The read gets to within 4 residues of the CDR3 end, and the germline J gene fills in the rest. The CDR3 is 14 residues long. The V end was cut by 5 bases, the J end by 0 bases, with 11 bases between. The germline CDR1 and CDR2 sequences are FNHDT and SITEND (reference sequence).

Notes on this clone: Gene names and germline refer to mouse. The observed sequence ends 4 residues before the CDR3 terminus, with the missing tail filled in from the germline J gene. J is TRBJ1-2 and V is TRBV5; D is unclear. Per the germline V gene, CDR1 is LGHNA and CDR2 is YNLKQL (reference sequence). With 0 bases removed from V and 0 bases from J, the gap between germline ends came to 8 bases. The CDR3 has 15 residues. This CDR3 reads CASSQEARANSDYTF. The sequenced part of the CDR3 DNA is TGTGCCAGCAGCCAAGAAGCCAGAGCAAACTCC.

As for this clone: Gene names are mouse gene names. Partial CDR3 DNA: TGTGCCAGCAGCCCCCGAGGGGCAAACACA. Protein sequence: CASSPRGANT. The entire CDR3 reads CASSPRGANTEVFF. The chain recombines TRBV19 with TRBJ1-1, with D maybe TRBD1 (5 bases). Sequencing ends 4 residues short of the CDR3 end; the germline J gene provides the rest. V gave up 5 bases and J gave up 0 bases, with 11 bases separating them. The CDR3 is made up of 14 amino acids. CDR1 is FNHDT, CDR2 SITEND, per germline (reference sequence).

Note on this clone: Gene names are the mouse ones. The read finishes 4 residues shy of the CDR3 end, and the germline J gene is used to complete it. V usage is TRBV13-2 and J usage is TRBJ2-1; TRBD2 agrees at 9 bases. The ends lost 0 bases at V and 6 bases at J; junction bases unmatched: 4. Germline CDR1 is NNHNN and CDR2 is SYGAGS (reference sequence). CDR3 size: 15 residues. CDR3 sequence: CASGDDWGVGAEQFF. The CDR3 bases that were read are TGTGCCAGCGGTGATGACTGGGGGGTAGGTGCT.